This TCR beta chain was obtained from a study of memory CD4+ T cells and cytomegalovirus serostatus. Looking at the study overall: Donors were healthy Belgian adults, under 10 CMV seropositive and 20 to 25 seronegative.

Trimming cost V 2 bases and J 3 bases, with 8 bases left between them. This CDR3 comprises 13 residues. Germline loops: CDR1 SGDLS, CDR2 YYNGEE. Single viable CD3+CD4+CD8-CD45RO+ cells were sorted as the memory CD4+ T cells. CD4+ T cells were isolated by positive magnetic selection. This table comes from immunoSEQ multiplex PCR, and its TCRdb copy is limited to in-frame clones, with some not included. This sample has some 87,000 clones, with 80% found just once. The TCR originated in an adult in good health and CMV-seropositive. The material sequenced was memory CD4+ T cells from blood. The V call is TRBV9, the J call TRBJ2-5, with a tentative D call TRBD2 (5 bases). The CDR3 region is CASSVREEETQYF. CDR3 sequence (DNA): TGTGCCAGCAGCGTCCGGGAAGAAGAGACCCAGTACTTC.